These 17 T cell receptor beta chains were sequenced from one sample in a study of blood T cell repertoires in COVID-19. Produced via immunoSEQ multiplex PCR; TCRdb's table is partial and in-frame only. The repertoire holds just over 90,000 clones, with almost 80% as singletons. The specimen was peripheral blood. These TCRs come from a human donor in a cohort sampled during active COVID-19.

This chain joins TRBV28 and TRBJ1-6, with D hard to call. Germline CDR1 is MDHEN and CDR2 is SYDVKM. The V end lost 3 bases, the J end lost 0 bases, and 6 bases lay between the germline ends. The CDR3 sequence is 15 residues long. In nucleotides, the CDR3 is TGTGCCAGCAGTTTTGCGAGCTCCTATAATTCACCCCTCCACTTT. Its translation: CASSFASSYNSPLHF.

J is TRBJ2-2 and V is TRBV9; D is uncertain. This CDR3 contains 16 residues. In germline, CDR1 is SGDLS, CDR2 YYNGEE. The V and J ends lost 1 base and 0 bases respectively, with 10 bases between them. The chain's CDR3 is CASSVTPTANTGELFF. In DNA form, the CDR3 reads TGTGCCAGCAGCGTAACCCCAACAGCGAACACCGGGGAGCTGTTTTTT.

V and J are TRBV3-1 (or the pseudogene TRBV3-2) and TRBJ2-1, with D possibly matching TRBD2 (6 bases). V shed 0 bases and J shed 5 bases, with 14 bases lying between them. Germline V CDR1 and CDR2: LGHDT, YNNKEL (reference sequence). CDR3 size: 16 residues. This CDR3 reads CASSQELGGRDNEQFF. The CDR3 bases are TGTGCCAGCAGCCAAGAACTCGGGGGACGGGACAATGAGCAGTTCTTC.

The V call is TRBV4-1, the J call TRBJ2-3; D not resolved. The CDR3 sequence is 18 residues long. Germline loops: CDR1 MGHRA, CDR2 YSYEKL. Trimming took 0 bases from V and 2 from J, leaving 18 bases between them. The CDR3 protein is CASSQEGRILINTDTQYF. CDR3 sequence (DNA): TGCGCCAGCAGCCAAGAAGGTCGAATACTAATAAACACAGATACGCAGTATTTT.

This clone was observed at least ten times. CDR3 protein: CASSPTASPPDTQYF. CDR3 in DNA: TGTGCCAGCAGCCCCACTGCCTCTCCGCCAGATACGCAGTATTTT. The chain joins TRBV7-3 to TRBJ2-3; D is uncertain. Germline V gene lookup returns CDR1 SGHTA and CDR2 FQGTGA. The CDR3 spans 15 residues. V was shortened by 5 bases and J by 4 bases, with 16 bases between the two germline ends. Combining the CDR3 with reference TRBV7-3 and TRBJ2-3 gives the whole variable domain GAGVSQTPSNKVTEKGKYVELRCDPISGHTALYWYRQSLGQGPEFLIYFQGTGAADDSGLPNDRFFAVRPEGSVSTLKIQRTERGDSAVYLCASSPTASPPDTQYFGPGTRLTVL.

Only a few counts were recorded for this clone. The chain recombines TRBV5-1 with TRBJ1-6; TRBD1 matches 10 bases. The CDR3 consists of 15 residues. Germline CDR1 SGHRS, CDR2 YFSETQ. V dropped 1 base and J dropped 9; count of bases not matched to a gene: 4. The CDR3 nucleotides are TGCGCCAGCAGCTTGCAACGGACAGGGGGTTCACCCCTCCACTTT. Translating gives CASSLQRTGGSPLHF.

The CDR3 protein is CASSIPGGMGTGELFF. DNA for the CDR3: TGTGCCAGTAGTATACCAGGGGGCATGGGCACCGGGGAGCTGTTTTTT. The chain couples TRBV19 to TRBJ2-2; 8 nucleotides line up with TRBD1. Per germline, CDR1 LNHDA and CDR2 SQIVND (reference sequence). V dropped 2 bases and J dropped 4; count of bases not matched to a gene: 6. There are 16 residues in the CDR3. Complete variable domain (other parts from reference TRBV19 and TRBJ2-2): DGGITQSPKYLFRKEGQNVTLSCEQNLNHDAMYWYRQDPGQGLRLIYYSQIVNDFQKGDIAEGYSVSREKKESFPLTVTSAQKNPTAFYLCASSIPGGMGTGELFFGEGSRLTVL.

This clone was counted a single time. The rearrangement uses TRBV28 and TRBJ1-2; D remains ambiguous. Trimming shortened V by 4 bases and J by 2 bases, and 5 bases separated the two germline ends. The CDR3 has 12 amino acids. CDR1 and CDR2 (germline): MDHEN, SYDVKM. As DNA, the CDR3 is TGTGCCAGCAGTTACCAGAACTATGGCTACACCTTC. Protein: CASSYQNYGYTF.

V and J are TRBV7-9 and TRBJ2-7; TRBD2 agrees at 8 bases. CDR1 and CDR2 (germline): SEHNR, FQNEAQ (reference sequence). The J segment lost 6 bases and the V segment lost 2 bases, leaving 12 bases of the junction unmatched. The CDR3 loop spans 16 amino acids. The CDR3 region is CASSLSSGSSNFEQYF. The CDR3 DNA is TGTGCCAGCAGCTTATCCAGCGGGAGCTCTAATTTCGAGCAGTACTTC.

In DNA form, the CDR3 reads TGCGCCAGCAGCTTTAAACTCACAGATACGCAGTATTTT. This sequence encodes CASSFKLTDTQYF. The V gene is TRBV5-1, the J gene TRBJ2-3; D is uncertain. V lost 2 bases and J 2 bases, leaving 6 bases between the germline ends. This CDR3 comprises 13 residues. Germline CDR1 SGHRS, CDR2 YFSETQ.

The chain combines TRBV6-6 with TRBJ2-3; D gene ambiguous. Trimming removed 6 bases from V and 0 bases from J, with 16 bases in between. Germline values: CDR1 MNHNY, CDR2 SVGAGI (reference sequence). The CDR3 runs to 16 residues. Here the CDR3 DNA reads TGTGCCAGCAGCCACCGCCGACAAACTAGCACAGATACGCAGTATTTT. It yields the protein CASSHRRQTSTDTQYF.

J is TRBJ2-7 and V is TRBV19; TRBD1 is a possible D gene (6 bases). CDR1 is LNHDA, CDR2 SQIVND, per germline (reference sequence). The length of the CDR3 is 14 residues. With 6 bases removed from V and 0 bases from J, the gap between germline ends came to 12 bases. CDR3 sequence (DNA): TGTGCCAGTAGCTTGGGACACGTCTCCTACGAGCAGTACTTC. Residues: CASSLGHVSYEQYF.

The CDR3 coding sequence is TGCGCCAGCAGGCCTATTGGGAGCTCTGGAAACACCATATATTTT. It translates to CASRPIGSSGNTIYF. The chain employs TRBV10-2 and TRBJ1-3, with D unresolved. This CDR3 has 15 residues. The V end was cut by 6 bases, the J end by 0 bases, with 12 bases between. Germline V gives CDR1 WSHSY, CDR2 SAAADI.

The gene calls are TRBV3-1 (or the pseudogene TRBV3-2) and TRBJ2-2; D gene uncertain. Trimming removed 1 base at V and 1 base at J, with 7 bases between. This CDR3 spans 15 amino acids. CDR1 and CDR2 from the germline V gene are LGHDT and YNNKEL (reference sequence). CDR3 DNA sequence: TGTGCCAGCAGCCAAGTGCCGGGGAACACCGGGGAGCTGTTTTTT. Translation: CASSQVPGNTGELFF.

The chain combines TRBV19 with TRBJ1-5; D unresolved. V lost 7 bases and J 7 bases, leaving 14 bases between the germline ends. Germline V gene data show CDR1 as LNHDA and CDR2 as SQIVND (reference sequence). The CDR3 covers 13 residues. CDR3 protein: CASTVASGQPQHF. CDR3 nucleotide sequence: TGTGCCAGTACCGTTGCAAGCGGGCAGCCCCAGCATTTT. Full variable domain (outside the CDR3, taken from reference TRBV19 and TRBJ1-5): DGGITQSPKYLFRKEGQNVTLSCEQNLNHDAMYWYRQDPGQGLRLIYYSQIVNDFQKGDIAEGYSVSREKKESFPLTVTSAQKNPTAFYLCASTVASGQPQHFGDGTRLSIL.

This clone was counted once. The gene calls are TRBV5-6 and TRBJ1-4; 7 nucleotides agree with TRBD1. Germline values: CDR1 SGHDT, CDR2 YYEEEE. CDR3 length: 15 residues. J was trimmed by 5 bases and V by 4 bases; bases with no gene match: 8. The CDR3 protein is CASSGSGGENEKLFF. CDR3 DNA: TGTGCCAGCAGCGGATCAGGGGGTGAGAATGAAAAACTGTTTTTT.

This chain uses TRBV2 with TRBJ2-7; TRBD2 is a possible D gene (6 bases). V lost 5 bases and J 2 bases, leaving 7 bases between the germline ends. CDR1 is SNHLY, CDR2 FYNNEI, per germline. The CDR3 covers 12 residues. DNA for the CDR3: TGTGCCAGCAGTCGGACTACCTACGAGCAGTACTTC. Its protein is CASSRTTYEQYF.